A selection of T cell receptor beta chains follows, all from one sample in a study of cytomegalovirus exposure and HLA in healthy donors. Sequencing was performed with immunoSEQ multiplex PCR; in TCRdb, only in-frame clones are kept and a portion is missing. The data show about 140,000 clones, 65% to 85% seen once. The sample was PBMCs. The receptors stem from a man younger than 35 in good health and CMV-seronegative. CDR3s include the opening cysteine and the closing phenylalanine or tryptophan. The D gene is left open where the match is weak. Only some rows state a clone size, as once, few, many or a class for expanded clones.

CASSPYRVNEQYF TGTGCCAGCAGTCCCTACAGGGTCAACGAGCAGTACTTC TRBJ2-7 TRBV27 . .
CASSLDAGGSGGELFF TGTGCCAGCAGCTTAGACGCGGGGGGGTCGGGCGGGGAGCTGTTTTTT TRBJ2-2 TRBV7-2 . TRBD2
CASSSYWSSNQPQHF TGTGCCAGTAGTAGTTACTGGAGTAGCAATCAGCCCCAGCATTTT TRBJ1-5 TRBV19 . .
CASSFDLEGYTF TGTGCCAGCAGCTTTGATCTGGAGGGCTACACCTTC TRBJ1-2 TRBV7-9 few .
CASSPNYGQEPPQETQYF TGTGCCAGCAGTCCTAATTATGGACAGGAGCCTCCCCAAGAGACCCAGTACTTC TRBJ2-5 TRBV6-4 few TRBD1
CASSPLGREEGYTF TGTGCCAGCAGTCCCTTAGGTAGGGAGGAAGGCTACACCTTC TRBJ1-2 TRBV6-1 . .
CASSLVGVPNAFYNEQFF TGTGCCAGCAGCTTAGTCGGAGTACCAAACGCCTTCTACAATGAGCAGTTCTTC TRBJ2-1 TRBV7-6 once .
CATRLGGPIGETQYF TGTGCCACCCGGTTAGGAGGGCCCATCGGGGAGACCCAGTACTTC TRBJ2-5 TRBV7-2 . .
CASSSLQSKAFMDGYTF TGTGCCAGCAGCTCCCTACAGAGTAAGGCTTTCATGGATGGCTACACCTTC TRBJ1-2 TRBV5-6 . .
CASSQRTGNQPQHF TGTGCCAGCAGCCAAAGGACAGGGAATCAGCCCCAGCATTTT TRBJ1-5 TRBV6-5 . TRBD1
CASSQDGGSSYNEQFF TGCGCCAGCAGCCAAGATGGGGGGAGCTCCTACAATGAGCAGTTCTTC TRBJ2-1 TRBV4-1 . .